This T cell receptor (beta chain) came from a study of blood T cell repertoires in COVID-19. Study at large: Samples of COVID-19 (acute and convalescent) were obtained from the United States, Italy and Spain. In each case, the material was cDNA or gDNA derived from T cells, B-cell-depleted T cells, or PBMCs.

Per the original methods: Reference gene primer amplification in the assay estimated nucleated cell counts. Generated by immunoSEQ multiplex PCR, the TCRdb table keeps only in-frame clones and is missing some. That table furnishes V, J and clone size, whereas the DNA furnished D and trimming. The sample includes under 150,000 clones, 70% to 90% of them seen just once. In Seattle, patients joined the study during active infection and were tracked longitudinally. The germline gives CDR1 MNHEY, CDR2 SVGAGI. CDR3 length: 15 residues. Trimming took off 2 bases at V and 3 bases at J, with 11 bases between the two ends.

Material for sequencing was peripheral blood. J is TRBJ1-3 and V is TRBV6-5, with D possibly matching TRBD1 (5 bases). This sequence originates from an older woman with COVID-19, enrolled during active disease. The CDR3 DNA follows: TGTGCCAGCAGTTACCGGCAGGGAAGTGGAAACACCATATATTTT. Protein sequence: CASSYRQGSGNTIYF.